The 21 T cell receptor beta chains given below trace back to one sample, sequenced in a study of CD8 T cells in Susac syndrome. RNA, at roughly 0.45 to 1 ug, was reverse transcribed with random hexamers. Each CDR3 protein gets one entry after TCRdb re-called the immunoSEQ multiplex PCR reads with MiXCR. This sample yields roughly 150,000 distinct CDR3 sequences, of which approximately 93% are seen a single time; roughly 0.1% belongs to the top ten. Sequencing was done on a sample of CD4+ T cells from PBMCs. These receptors were collected from a human donor with multiple sclerosis.

The CDR3 region is CAWSVERAWLFF. As DNA, the CDR3 is TGTGCCTGGAGTGTGGAACGGGCTTGGCTGTTTTTT. The chain carries TRBV30 and TRBJ2-2; D ambiguous. The ends were cut back, 0 bases at V and 13 bases at J, with 12 bases in the middle. This CDR3 region has 12 residues. Germline values: CDR1 GTSNPN, CDR2 SVGIG (reference sequence).

This clonotype occurred a few times. V gene TRBV14 combines with J gene TRBJ2-1; no clear D gene. The germline V and J ends were trimmed by 0 bases and 6 bases, with 3 bases remaining between them. The CDR3 is made up of 12 amino acids. Germline CDR1 SGHDN, CDR2 FVKESK. CDR3 in amino acids: CASSQDRNEQFF. The DNA for the CDR3 is TGTGCCAGCAGCCAAGATCGCAATGAGCAGTTCTTC.

There are a few counts of this clonotype. This chain links TRBV6-5 with TRBJ2-5; D is perhaps TRBD1 (5 bases). Trimming removed 1 base from V and 7 bases from J, with 7 bases in between. CDR1 is MNHEY, CDR2 SVGAGI, per germline. This CDR3 is 12 amino acids long. The CDR3 here is CASSYYRGTQYF. The DNA of the CDR3 is TGTGCCAGCAGTTACTATAGGGGGACCCAGTACTTC.

The V gene is TRBV19, the J gene TRBJ1-5; D might be TRBD1 (6 bases). CDR3 length equals 14 residues. CDR1 and CDR2 from the germline V gene are LNHDA and SQIVND (reference sequence). The ends were cut back, 6 bases at V and 6 bases at J, with 15 bases in the middle. The chain's CDR3 is CASRVTGFFQPQHF. Written as DNA, the CDR3 is TGTGCCAGTAGGGTTACAGGGTTCTTTCAGCCCCAGCATTTT.

CDR3 sequence: CASRGAAVTDTQYF. CDR3 bases: TGTGCCAGCAGGGGGGCGGCGGTCACAGATACGCAGTATTTT. The V call is TRBV28, the J call TRBJ2-3, with D maybe TRBD1 (6 bases). CDR1 is MDHEN and CDR2 is SYDVKM in the germline V gene. The CDR3 is 14 residues long. V lost 6 bases and J lost 2, with 12 bases in between.

The genes are TRBV20-1 and TRBJ2-1; 7 positions match TRBD2. The V and J ends lost 1 base and 6 bases, in that order; junction bases with no gene match: 9. There are 15 residues in the CDR3. Germline V CDR1 and CDR2: DFQATT, SNEGSKA (reference sequence). This CDR3 reads CSARASAGVGNEQFF. The CDR3 nucleotides read TGCAGTGCTAGAGCGTCGGCGGGAGTGGGCAATGAGCAGTTCTTC.

The chain joins TRBV2 to TRBJ1-5; TRBD1 matches at 8 bases. Trimming at V came to 4 bases and at J to 6 bases, leaving 5 bases not matched to a gene. The CDR3 has 14 residues. Germline CDR1 reads SNHLY; CDR2 reads FYNNEI. CDR3 sequence: CASSVRQGIQPQHF. CDR3 nucleotides: TGTGCCAGCAGTGTGCGACAGGGGATTCAGCCCCAGCATTTT.

Details on this clonotype: One end of the junction varies from germline; a read error may be responsible. The rearrangement links TRBV2 to TRBJ2-1; D unclear. This CDR3 region has 11 residues. Germline V gene lookup returns CDR1 SNHLY and CDR2 FYNNEI. CDR3 in amino acids: CASSEGPGKLF. The DNA for the CDR3 is TGTGCCAGCAGTGAAGGGCCAGGCAAACTCTTC. Based on the CDR3 plus reference TRBV2 and TRBJ2-1, the full variable domain is EPEVTQTPSHQVTQMGQEVILRCVPISNHLYFYWYRQILGQKVEFLVSFYNNEISEKSEIFDDQFSVERPDGSNFTLKIRSTKLEDSAMYFCASSEGPGKLFGPGTRLTVL.

V and J are TRBV9 and TRBJ1-5; D gene unclear. Germline-derived CDR1 and CDR2 are SGDLS and YYNGEE. There are 14 residues in the CDR3. V lost 1 base and J lost 6, with 11 bases in between. CDR3 nucleotide sequence: TGTGCCAGCAGCGTACAACCCGATGGTCAGCCCCAGCATTTT. Amino acids: CASSVQPDGQPQHF.

This chain joins TRBV5-6 and TRBJ1-2; 9 bases match TRBD1. The junction had 11 bases not matched to a gene; V was cut back by 4 bases and J by 4 bases. This CDR3 is 16 amino acids long. Germline-derived CDR1 and CDR2 are SGHDT and YYEEEE. The CDR3 spells CASSLPGQGTLYGYTF. DNA for the CDR3: TGTGCCAGCAGCCTTCCGGGACAGGGAACCCTCTATGGCTACACCTTC. The variable domain in full, with the rest retrieved from reference TRBV5-6 and TRBJ1-2, is DAGVTQSPTHLIKTRGQQVTLRCSPKSGHDTVSWYQQALGQGPQFIFQYYEEEERQRGNFPDRFSGHQFPNYSSELNVNALLLGDSALYLCASSLPGQGTLYGYTFGSGTRLTVV.

The table lists this clonotype with a count of one. The V call is TRBV9, the J call TRBJ2-1; 7 positions match TRBD2. Per germline, CDR1 SGDLS and CDR2 YYNGEE. V gave up 0 bases and J gave up 0 bases; unmatched junction bases: 6. The CDR3 has 17 residues. CDR3 in amino acids: CASSVVGGRGSYNEQFF. The CDR3, as DNA: TGTGCCAGCAGCGTAGTTGGAGGGAGGGGCTCCTACAATGAGCAGTTCTTC.

The chain joins TRBV2 to TRBJ2-2; perhaps D is TRBD1 or TRBD2 (5 bases each). CDR3 length: 13 amino acids. With 4 bases removed from V and 6 bases from J, the gap between germline ends came to 9 bases. Germline V gene lookup returns CDR1 SNHLY and CDR2 FYNNEI. The CDR3 DNA sequence: TGTGCCAGCAGTGGAGAGGGGTCCGGGGAGCTGTTTTTT. Amino acids: CASSGEGSGELFF.

The V gene is TRBV30, the J gene TRBJ1-2; D may be TRBD1 (5 bases). Trimming removed 2 bases from V and 4 bases from J, with 14 bases in between. The CDR3 has 14 residues. Germline CDR1 GTSNPN, CDR2 SVGIG (reference sequence). CDR3 protein: CAWSSWQGFYGYTF. The CDR3 nucleotides read TGTGCCTGGAGTAGTTGGCAGGGCTTCTATGGCTACACCTTC.

J is TRBJ2-7 and V is TRBV20-1; D gene unclear. In germline, CDR1 is DFQATT, CDR2 SNEGSKA (reference sequence). Trimming left V 1 base short and J 4 bases short, with 14 bases between. CDR3 length equals 14 residues. The CDR3 DNA follows: TGCAGTGCTAGAGGGTGGCGGATACTATACGAGCAGTACTTC. It translates to CSARGWRILYEQYF.

This chain uses TRBV5-1 with TRBJ2-5; 7 bases line up with TRBD1. There are 14 residues in the CDR3. CDR1 SGHRS and CDR2 YFSETQ come from the germline V gene. J lost 7 bases, V lost 0 bases, and 6 bases had no gene match. CDR3 sequence reads: CASSLVPGGVTQYF. The CDR3 nucleotides are TGCGCCAGCAGCTTGGTCCCAGGGGGAGTGACCCAGTACTTC.

V and J are TRBV7-9 and TRBJ2-3, with 7 bases identical to TRBD2. This CDR3 region has 15 residues. Germline lookup yields CDR1 SEHNR and CDR2 FQNEAQ (reference sequence). V lost 3 bases to trimming and J lost 2 bases; unmatched junction nucleotides: 5. CDR3 sequence (DNA): TGTGCCAGCAGCTTCATGGGACTAACCACAGATACGCAGTATTTT. Amino acids: CASSFMGLTTDTQYF.

V gene TRBV12-3 or TRBV12-4 combines with J gene TRBJ1-1; weak D call: TRBD1 (5 bases). V dropped 1 base and J dropped 2 bases, with 8 bases sitting between them. The CDR3 has 14 amino acids. In nucleotides, the CDR3 is TGTGCCAGCAGTTTAGGGGGGGACAACACTGAAGCTTTCTTT. This translates into CASSLGGDNTEAFF.

The chain combines TRBV2 with TRBJ2-7; D perhaps matches TRBD1 (5 bases). The V gene lost 7 bases and the J gene lost 1 base, with 11 bases spanning the gap. This CDR3 has 13 residues. Germline CDR1 SNHLY, CDR2 FYNNEI. Written as DNA, the CDR3 is TGTGCCAGCACAGGGCAGAGATCCTACGAGCAGTACTTC. As protein: CASTGQRSYEQYF. The variable domain in full, with the rest retrieved from reference TRBV2 and TRBJ2-7, is EPEVTQTPSHQVTQMGQEVILRCVPISNHLYFYWYRQILGQKVEFLVSFYNNEISEKSEIFDDQFSVERPDGSNFTLKIRSTKLEDSAMYFCASTGQRSYEQYFGPGTRLTVT.

The chain joins TRBV3-1 to TRBJ2-1; the D is unclear. The CDR3 is made up of 11 amino acids. Looked up from germline, CDR1 is LGHDT and CDR2 is YNNKEL (reference sequence). The V gene lost 5 bases and the J gene lost 5 bases, with 4 bases spanning the gap. The CDR3 region is CASSGNNEQFF. In nucleotides, the CDR3 is TGTGCCAGCAGCGGGAACAATGAGCAGTTCTTC.

The chain carries TRBV19 and TRBJ2-7; 10 positions agree with TRBD2. The CDR3 length is 15 residues. The germline gives CDR1 LNHDA, CDR2 SQIVND (reference sequence). V shed 9 bases and J 3 bases; nucleotides not matched to a gene: 11. CDR3 residues: CASRVGTSAIYEQYF. Written as DNA, the CDR3 is TGTGCCAGCCGAGTGGGGACTAGCGCGATCTACGAGCAGTACTTC.

The chain uses TRBV20-1 and TRBJ1-1; D is uncertain. Trimming removed 5 bases from V and 0 bases from J, with 13 bases in between. CDR1 DFQATT and CDR2 SNEGSKA come from the germline V gene (reference sequence). This CDR3 comprises 14 residues. CDR3 coding DNA: TGCAGTGCTCACGATGCACACTTGAACACTGAAGCTTTCTTT. It encodes CSAHDAHLNTEAFF.